The following is a TCR beta chain sequence with its context. Its antigen is unidentified. This sample is part of a study of blood T cells in healthy people across ages. Study-wide points: Estimates drawn from one million T cells were deemed to understate diversity.

With a J-beta primer mix and a sample-barcoded 5' primer, a second PCR ran about 6 to 11 cycles. Each cDNA molecule was tagged by a template-switch adaptor that had 12 random nucleotides. MiXCR, run by TCRdb on the 5' RACE reads, gives a single entry per CDR3 protein. The table has 780,000 or so distinct CDR3 sequences, roughly three fifths seen once. In each sample, at least 6.5 million PBMCs were isolated. The V end was cut by 1 base, the J end by 12 bases, with 9 bases between. The CDR3 has 12 amino acids. Germline lookup yields CDR1 SGHTA and CDR2 FQGNSA. The sequencing input was blood. The receptor was derived from a middle-aged man in good health. The chain carries TRBV7-2 and TRBJ1-4; D unclear. The CDR3, as DNA: TGTGCCAGCAGCTTAGGAAAGAGAGAACTGTTTTTT. Translating gives CASSLGKRELFF.